The sequence of this T cell receptor beta chain was determined in a study of vaccination and CD4 T cells after COVID-19. Germline values: CDR1 SGHTA, CDR2 FQGTGA. CDR3 size: 14 residues. Trimming removed 1 base from V and 4 bases from J, with 9 bases in between. The Oncomine TCR Beta short-read assay sequenced DNA from cultured CD4+ T cells. TCRdb reprocessed the PCR reads via MiXCR and lists one record per CDR3 protein. The sample shows several thousand distinct CDR3 sequences, approximately 70% of them seen only once. Treatment: approximately nine-day PBMC culture with coronavirus spike peptide pools or control peptides (ViraFEST assay). For this clonotype: Antigen: not known.

Sequenced input: CD4+ T cells from blood, cultured in vitro. The TCR originated in a human donor who had recovered from COVID-19. The chain joins TRBV7-3 to TRBJ2-3, with D perhaps given as TRBD1 or TRBD2 (5 bases each). CDR3 in amino acids: CASSLRGWADTQYF. CDR3 sequence (DNA): TGTGCCAGCAGCTTAAGGGGGTGGGCAGATACGCAGTATTTT.